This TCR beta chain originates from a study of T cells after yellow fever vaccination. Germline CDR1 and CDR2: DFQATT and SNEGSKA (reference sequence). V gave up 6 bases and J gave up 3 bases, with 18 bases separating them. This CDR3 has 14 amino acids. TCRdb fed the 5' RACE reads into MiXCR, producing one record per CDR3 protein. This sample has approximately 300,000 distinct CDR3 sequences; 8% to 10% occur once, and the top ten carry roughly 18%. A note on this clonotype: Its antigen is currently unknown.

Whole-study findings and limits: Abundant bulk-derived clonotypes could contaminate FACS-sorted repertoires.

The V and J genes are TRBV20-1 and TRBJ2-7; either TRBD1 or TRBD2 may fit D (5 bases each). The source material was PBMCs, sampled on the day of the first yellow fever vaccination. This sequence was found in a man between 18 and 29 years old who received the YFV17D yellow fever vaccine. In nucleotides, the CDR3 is TGCAGTGCCCAGAAGGGGACGGACCACTACGAGCAGTACTTC. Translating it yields CSAQKGTDHYEQYF.